These 13 T cell receptor beta chains share one sample of origin, sequenced in a study of vaccination effects on CD4 cells after COVID-19. These receptors' targets are unknown. Culture proceeded for 10 days, and CD4+ T cells were then isolated. Vaccine administered to participants consisted of two doses of either BNT162b2 or mRNA-1273. The data were produced by immunoSEQ multiplex PCR, yet TCRdb's version contains in-frame clones alone and is incomplete. The data show approximately 74,000 clones, around 69% seen once. The specimen was CD4+ T cells from PBMCs cultured without peptide, collected after COVID-19 vaccination. The source is a human donor who received a COVID-19 vaccine.

This clone has only a few counts. The gene calls are TRBV28 and TRBJ1-1; D uncertain. Germline V lookup: CDR1 MDHEN, CDR2 SYDVKM. This CDR3 contains 16 residues. V was pared by 8 bases and J by 0 bases, with 19 bases between. The CDR3 DNA sequence: TGTGCCAGCCAAAGAACCCTCACGGGGTTGAACACTGAAGCTTTCTTT. It specifies CASQRTLTGLNTEAFF.

This clone was detected only once. The V gene is TRBV29-1, the J gene TRBJ2-3; 7 positions match TRBD2. Germline CDR1 reads SQVTM; CDR2 reads ANQGSEA. The junction had 13 bases not matched to a gene; V was cut back by 4 bases and J by 6 bases. CDR3 length equals 15 residues. In DNA form, the CDR3 reads TGCAGCGTTGTCGCTCGGGGGGAGGGAGCGGATACGCAGTATTTT. Its translation is CSVVARGEGADTQYF.

CDR3 nucleotide sequence: TGTGCCAGCAGTGATATCACCGAGGGGCAGCCCCAGCATTTT. It translates to CASSDITEGQPQHF. The chain uses TRBV2 and TRBJ1-5; maybe TRBD1 (5 bases). The ends were cut back, 3 bases at V and 7 bases at J, with 13 bases in the middle. The CDR3 is made up of 14 amino acids. Germline loops: CDR1 SNHLY, CDR2 FYNNEI.

This clone was observed a single time. The chain has TRBV7-2 and TRBJ2-7; a possible D gene is TRBD2 (6 bases). Trimming shortened V by 1 base and J by 7 bases, and 11 bases separated the two germline ends. The CDR3 is made up of 13 amino acids. Germline values: CDR1 SGHTA, CDR2 FQGNSA. The CDR3 here is CASSLGLGGEQYV. CDR3 DNA: TGTGCCAGCAGCTTAGGACTAGGTGGGGAGCAGTACGTC.

The chain recombines TRBV19 with TRBJ2-2; D may correspond to TRBD1 or TRBD2 (5 bases each). This CDR3 comprises 16 residues. Germline CDR1 is LNHDA and CDR2 is SQIVND (reference sequence). Trimming removed 4 bases at V and 2 bases at J, with 14 bases between. DNA of the CDR3: TGTGCCAGTAGTAGCCTGGGACGAAGCAACACCGGGGAGCTGTTTTTT. It translates to CASSSLGRSNTGELFF.

The chain carries TRBV6-5 and TRBJ2-7; 8 bases are a match to TRBD1. The J segment lost 4 bases and the V segment lost 6 bases, leaving 8 bases of the junction unmatched. This CDR3 has 14 amino acids. Germline V gene sequence: CDR1 MNHEY, CDR2 SVGAGI. CDR3 sequence (DNA): TGTGCCAGCAGGTCAACAGGGGGTCAGTACGAGCAGTACGTC. Amino acid sequence: CASRSTGGQYEQYV.

The gene calls are TRBV6-5 and TRBJ1-3; D remains ambiguous. Deletions cut 5 bases from V and 2 bases from J, with 10 bases between. The V gene's germline CDR1 is MNHEY and CDR2 SVGAGI. The CDR3 length is 14 residues. For the CDR3, the DNA is TGTGCCAGCAGTCCCGGGGAAGCTGGAAACACCATATATTTT. Residues: CASSPGEAGNTIYF.

This clone was found once. The chain carries TRBV7-2 and TRBJ1-5, with a weak D call TRBD1 (6 bases). The CDR3 sequence is 15 residues long. Looked up from germline, CDR1 is SGHTA and CDR2 is FQGNSA. V lost 3 bases and J lost 2, with 11 bases in between. This CDR3 is CASSFQQGGNQPQHF. The CDR3, as DNA: TGTGCCAGCAGCTTCCAACAGGGAGGCAATCAGCCCCAGCATTTT.

The chain is built from TRBV24-1 and TRBJ2-6, with D perhaps being TRBD1 or TRBD2 (5 bases each). V lost 4 bases to trimming and J lost 2 bases, with 17 bases between them. The germline V gene encodes CDR1 KGHDR and CDR2 SFDVKD. The CDR3 is made up of 18 amino acids. The CDR3 nucleotides are TGTGCCACCAGTGACGGGACGGTGACATATACTGGGGCCAACGTCCTGACTTTC. Protein: CATSDGTVTYTGANVLTF.

The chain combines TRBV18 with TRBJ2-5, with D possibly matching TRBD1 (6 bases). Germline values: CDR1 KGHSH, CDR2 LQKENI. Trimming took off 6 bases at V and 1 base at J, with 12 bases between the two ends. CDR3 length: 14 residues. The CDR3 is CASSRGQLQETQYF. The CDR3 DNA reads TGTGCCAGCTCCCGCGGACAGCTCCAAGAGACCCAGTACTTC.

The gene calls are TRBV24-1 and TRBJ2-1; 8 bases align to TRBD1. The CDR3 sequence is 14 residues long. Per germline, CDR1 KGHDR and CDR2 SFDVKD. The V gene end was trimmed by 4 bases and the J gene end by 9 bases; junction bases not matched to a gene: 7. The CDR3 spells CATSDPTGAGEQFF. The CDR3 nucleotides read TGTGCCACCAGTGACCCGACAGGGGCCGGTGAGCAGTTCTTC.

V and J are TRBV2 and TRBJ2-3; 8 bases are shared with TRBD2. The CDR3 has 14 amino acids. Germline values: CDR1 SNHLY, CDR2 FYNNEI. With V trimmed by 6 bases and J by 5 bases, 7 bases remained unmatched. The CDR3 here is CASSLSGVKDTQYF. DNA for the CDR3: TGTGCCAGCAGCCTTAGCGGGGTCAAAGATACGCAGTATTTT.

The V gene is TRBV9, the J gene TRBJ1-6, with a tentative D call TRBD1 (6 bases). CDR1 is SGDLS, CDR2 YYNGEE, per germline. With 2 bases removed from V and 7 bases from J, the gap between germline ends came to 7 bases. The CDR3 consists of 13 residues. This CDR3 reads CASSVTGNSPLHF. The CDR3 DNA follows: TGTGCCAGCAGCGTTACAGGGAATTCACCCCTCCACTTT.